These 27 T cell receptor beta chains share one sample of origin, sequenced in a study of preoperative IRX-2 immunotherapy in early breast cancer. Generated by immunoSEQ multiplex PCR, the TCRdb table keeps only in-frame clones and is missing some. The table lists 40,000 to 50,000 clones, around three quarters of them singletons. Stated treatment: preoperative locoregional IRX-2 cytokine immunotherapy. The sequencing used tumor tissue, collected after IRX-2 immunotherapy. The source is a human donor with breast cancer.

This rearrangement joins TRBV19 to TRBJ2-6; D uncertain. The CDR3 totals 14 residues. Germline CDR1 and CDR2: LNHDA and SQIVND (reference sequence). V lost 5 bases, J lost 4 bases, and 9 bases lay in between. The DNA for the CDR3 is TGTGCCAGTAGTTTGGGTTCAGGGGCCAACGTCCTGACTTTC. As protein: CASSLGSGANVLTF.

The CDR3 reads CASTIGGYSYEQYF. CDR3 nucleotides: TGTGCCAGCACCATCGGCGGGTACTCCTACGAGCAGTACTTC. This sequence joins TRBV11-3 and TRBJ2-7; D is perhaps TRBD2 (5 bases). The CDR3 runs to 14 residues. Trimming cost V 7 bases and J 0 bases, with 13 bases left between them. Germline-derived CDR1 and CDR2 are SGHNT and YENEEA. Looking up the rest from reference TRBV11-3 and TRBJ2-7 gives the full variable domain: EAGVVQSPRYKIIEKKQPVAFWCNPISGHNTLYWYLQNLGQGPELLIRYENEEAVDDSQLPKDRFSAERLKGVDSTLKIQPAELGDSAVYLCASTIGGYSYEQYFGPGTRLTVT.

The chain joins TRBV28 to TRBJ2-3, with 12 positions matching TRBD2. Looked up from germline, CDR1 is MDHEN and CDR2 is SYDVKM. V was clipped by 5 bases and J by 5 bases; unmatched bases: 5. This CDR3 is 15 amino acids long. The chain's CDR3 is CASSPWTSGKDTQYF. The CDR3 DNA is TGTGCCAGCAGTCCCTGGACTAGCGGGAAAGATACGCAGTATTTT.

The chain employs TRBV2 and TRBJ1-5; perhaps TRBD1 as D (6 bases). Per germline, CDR1 SNHLY and CDR2 FYNNEI. V lost 3 bases, J lost 4 bases, and 13 bases lay in between. This CDR3 has 15 residues. The CDR3 coding sequence is TGTGCCAGCAGTGATCACGGGGGGCAGAATCAGCCCCAGCATTTT. Translation gives CASSDHGGQNQPQHF.

This chain uses TRBV6-8 with TRBJ2-1; TRBD2 matches at 9 bases. V was clipped by 0 bases and J by 6 bases; unmatched bases: 9. The germline gives CDR1 MNHGY, CDR2 SAAAGT. The CDR3 has 17 residues. The CDR3 here is CASSYSVYSGGVNEQFF. The CDR3, as DNA: TGTGCCAGCAGTTACTCGGTTTATAGCGGGGGAGTCAATGAGCAGTTCTTC.

The CDR3 loop reads CASSARQGANYEQYF. The CDR3 DNA is TGTGCCAGCAGTGCCAGACAGGGGGCAAACTACGAGCAGTACTTC. J is TRBJ2-7 and V is TRBV6-9; 10 bases fit TRBD1. Germline V gives CDR1 MNHGY, CDR2 SVAAGI. The CDR3 spans 15 residues. Trimming removed 5 bases from V and 3 bases from J; junction bases left unmatched: 7.

The chain has TRBV19 and TRBJ1-3; D is undetermined. Germline-derived CDR1 and CDR2 are LNHDA and SQIVND (reference sequence). Trimming left V 5 bases short and J 4 bases short, with 6 bases between. The CDR3 length is 12 residues. DNA of the CDR3: TGTGCCAGTAGTGACTTCGGAAACACCATATATTTT. This translates into CASSDFGNTIYF.

In DNA, the CDR3 is TGCGCCAGCAGTGAGTCGGGGGGAGGTACTGAAGCTTTCTTT. Its protein product is CASSESGGGTEAFF. The V and J genes are TRBV10-2 and TRBJ1-1; possibly TRBD1 for D (5 bases). With 0 bases removed from V and 5 bases from J, the gap between germline ends came to 10 bases. The germline V gene encodes CDR1 WSHSY and CDR2 SAAADI. The CDR3 contains 14 residues.

This sequence joins TRBV5-1 and TRBJ2-1, with D perhaps matching TRBD2 (7 bases). The V end was cut by 4 bases, the J end by 4 bases, with 18 bases between. The CDR3 extends over 16 amino acids. CDR1 and CDR2 (germline): SGHRS, YFSETQ. The CDR3 here is CASSQGREVRYNEQFF. CDR3 nucleotide sequence: TGCGCCAGCAGCCAGGGGAGGGAGGTCCGATACAATGAGCAGTTCTTC.

The rearrangement uses TRBV5-1 and TRBJ1-1; the D gene is possibly TRBD1 (6 bases). This CDR3 has 14 amino acids. Germline assignment: CDR1 SGHRS and CDR2 YFSETQ. V was trimmed by 4 bases and J by 4 bases, leaving 14 bases between them. CDR3 sequence: CASSTQGFSTEAFF. CDR3 nucleotide sequence: TGCGCCAGCAGCACCCAGGGGTTCTCCACTGAAGCTTTCTTT. Based on the CDR3 plus reference TRBV5-1 and TRBJ1-1, the full variable domain is KAGVTQTPRYLIKTRGQQVTLSCSPISGHRSVSWYQQTPGQGLQFLFEYFSETQRNKGNFPGRFSGRQFSNSRSEMNVSTLELGDSALYLCASSTQGFSTEAFFGQGTRLTVV.

The V call is TRBV19, the J call TRBJ1-5; D is possibly TRBD1 (6 bases). This CDR3 has 15 amino acids. Germline lookup yields CDR1 LNHDA and CDR2 SQIVND (reference sequence). V lost 7 bases and J lost 1, with 14 bases in between. The CDR3 DNA follows: TGTGCCAGTAACCTTGACAGGAGCAGCAATCAGCCCCAGCATTTT. It specifies CASNLDRSSNQPQHF.

This clone has a single count. The chain uses TRBV2 and TRBJ2-2; 8 bases are a match to TRBD1. The CDR3 is 14 amino acids. Germline V gives CDR1 SNHLY, CDR2 FYNNEI. Trimming removed 11 bases from V and 2 bases from J; junction bases left unmatched: 7. CDR3 loop: CAGGQGGNTGELFF. The CDR3 DNA sequence: TGTGCCGGAGGACAGGGCGGAAACACCGGGGAGCTGTTTTTT.

V is TRBV6-8 and J is TRBJ2-2; 12 bases map to TRBD1. This CDR3 is built from 18 residues. The junction had 19 bases not matched to a gene; V was cut back by 10 bases and J by 7 bases. Germline V gene sequence: CDR1 MNHGY, CDR2 SAAAGT. The CDR3 here is CAIRGAPGTGGVGGELFF. CDR3 DNA: TGTGCCATCAGAGGGGCCCCCGGGACAGGGGGCGTGGGCGGGGAGCTGTTTTTT.

Comments on this clone: Some base is ambiguous or went unread, and X replaces its residue. The J gene is TRBJ1-5, the V gene TRBV9, with a possible D match to TRBD1 (6 bases). The CDR3 extends over 18 amino acids. Trimming took off 9 bases at V and 5 bases at J, with 30 bases between the two ends. Looked up from germline, CDR1 is SGDLS and CDR2 is YYNGEE. The CDR3 sequence: CAXSGGPLQGREDQPQHF. For the CDR3, the DNA is TGTGCCARCAGTGGGGGCCCCTTACAGGGAAGGGAGGATCAGCCCCAGCATTTT.

Only one count was recorded for this clone. This chain links TRBV11-3 with TRBJ1-5, with D tentatively TRBD1 (6 bases). Germline lookup yields CDR1 SGHNT and CDR2 YENEEA. V lost 1 base and J lost 6, with 10 bases in between. This CDR3 spans 14 amino acids. In nucleotides, the CDR3 is TGTGCCAGCAGCTTAGGGGAAGGGGGTCAGCCCCAGCATTTT. It encodes CASSLGEGGQPQHF. Complete variable domain (other parts from reference TRBV11-3 and TRBJ1-5): EAGVVQSPRYKIIEKKQPVAFWCNPISGHNTLYWYLQNLGQGPELLIRYENEEAVDDSQLPKDRFSAERLKGVDSTLKIQPAELGDSAVYLCASSLGEGGQPQHFGDGTRLSIL.

This chain uses TRBV19 with TRBJ1-2; D call uncertain. The germline gives CDR1 LNHDA, CDR2 SQIVND (reference sequence). The CDR3 length is 13 residues. The V end was cut by 3 bases, the J end by 10 bases, with 15 bases between. For the CDR3, the DNA is TGTGCCAGTAGTATTAGCTGGGGTCGAGCCTACACCTTC. It encodes CASSISWGRAYTF. The full variable domain, its missing parts supplied by reference TRBV19 and TRBJ1-2, is DGGITQSPKYLFRKEGQNVTLSCEQNLNHDAMYWYRQDPGQGLRLIYYSQIVNDFQKGDIAEGYSVSREKKESFPLTVTSAQKNPTAFYLCASSISWGRAYTFGSGTRLTVV.

This clone has just a few counts. This sequence joins TRBV29-1 and TRBJ2-2; 7 bases align to TRBD2. This CDR3 comprises 14 residues. The germline V gene has CDR1 SQVTM and CDR2 ANQGSEA. With V trimmed by 2 bases and J by 3 bases, 3 bases remained unmatched. In DNA, the CDR3 is TGCAGCGTTGAAATTGGGGGGGACACCGGGGAGCTGTTTTTT. Translating it yields CSVEIGGDTGELFF.

This chain uses TRBV19 with TRBJ1-5; 8 bases map to TRBD1. The junction had 5 bases not matched to a gene; V was cut back by 5 bases and J by 2 bases. This CDR3 is built from 15 residues. The germline V gene has CDR1 LNHDA and CDR2 SQIVND (reference sequence). Here the CDR3 reads CASSPGGGGNQPQHF. As DNA, the CDR3 is TGTGCCAGTAGTCCAGGGGGCGGTGGCAATCAGCCCCAGCATTTT.

J is TRBJ1-2 and V is TRBV18; D ambiguous. This CDR3 region has 15 residues. Germline CDR1 KGHSH, CDR2 LQKENI. Trimming pared 3 bases from V and 4 bases from J, leaving 15 bases between. The CDR3 DNA sequence: TGTGCCAGCTCACCGGACGGAAATTTAGGCTATGGCTACACCTTC. This encodes CASSPDGNLGYGYTF.

The DNA for the CDR3 is TGTGCCAGCAGTCGGGACAGGGGCTGGCAAGAGACCCAGTACTTC. It specifies CASSRDRGWQETQYF. This chain connects TRBV28 to TRBJ2-5; 10 bases agree with TRBD1. This CDR3 is built from 15 residues. Trimming took 5 bases from V and 2 from J; bases not matched to a gene: 5. Germline CDR1 and CDR2: MDHEN and SYDVKM.

The chain uses TRBV7-1 and TRBJ2-3; D is perhaps TRBD1 or TRBD2 (5 bases each). TRBV7-1 is classed as an ORF, of uncertain function. CDR3 size: 17 residues. With 4 bases removed from V and 3 bases from J, the gap between germline ends came to 20 bases. The CDR3 DNA sequence: TGTGCCAGCAGCTTGGCCACGGGGCAGTCAAGGACAGATACGCAGTATTTT. Translation: CASSLATGQSRTDTQYF.

The chain has TRBV10-1 and TRBJ2-3; 8 bases are a match to TRBD2. Germline CDR1 is WNHNN and CDR2 is SYGVQD (reference sequence). The CDR3 sequence is 15 residues long. The V gene end was trimmed by 3 bases and the J gene end by 2 bases; junction bases not matched to a gene: 4. The CDR3 DNA follows: TGCGCCAGCAGTGAACGCGGGGGGTCCACAGATACGCAGTATTTT. It codes for CASSERGGSTDTQYF.

The V and J genes are TRBV6-8 and TRBJ1-6; D not certain. This CDR3 region has 15 residues. Germline assignment: CDR1 MNHGY and CDR2 SAAAGT. V was trimmed by 6 bases and J by 11 bases, leaving 20 bases between them. In DNA, the CDR3 is TGTGCCAGCAGAACTAGGGCAGCCGGTACGACACCCCTCCACTTT. Translating it yields CASRTRAAGTTPLHF.

The V and J genes are TRBV10-2 and TRBJ2-1; 8 positions agree with TRBD2. Germline V gene lookup returns CDR1 WSHSY and CDR2 SAAADI. The junction had 6 bases not matched to a gene; V was cut back by 5 bases and J by 0 bases. This CDR3 contains 16 residues. The CDR3 sequence is CASSRGLVHSYNEQFF. In DNA form, the CDR3 reads TGCGCCAGCAGTAGGGGACTAGTTCACTCCTACAATGAGCAGTTCTTC.

By sample share, this clone is medium-sized. V gene TRBV6-8 combines with J gene TRBJ1-4; TRBD1 matches at 8 bases. This CDR3 comprises 15 residues. Trimming at V came to 4 bases and at J to 8 bases, leaving 9 bases not matched to a gene. CDR1 and CDR2 (germline): MNHGY, SAAAGT. CDR3 coding DNA: TGTGCCAGCAGTTCTACACAGGGGGTGGGGGAAAAACTGTTTTTT. The encoded protein is CASSSTQGVGEKLFF.

The chain links TRBV29-1 to TRBJ2-3; TRBD2 matches at 10 bases. With 4 bases clipped from V and 5 bases from J, the junction kept 12 bases outside the gene matches. The CDR3 is 16 residues long. Germline CDR1 is SQVTM and CDR2 is ANQGSEA. As DNA, the CDR3 is TGCAGCGTTGGGGTTTGGAGCGGGAGGGAGGGAGATACGCAGTATTTT. Translating gives CSVGVWSGREGDTQYF.

This chain joins TRBV12-2 and TRBJ2-4; the table assigns TRBD2, which was not confirmed against the DNA. TRBV12-2 is a documented pseudogene. The CDR3 totals 14 residues. The CDR3 reads CASRLRLAKNIQYF. Written as DNA, the CDR3 is TGTGCAAGTCGCTTGAGACTAGCCAAAAACATTCAGTACTTC.